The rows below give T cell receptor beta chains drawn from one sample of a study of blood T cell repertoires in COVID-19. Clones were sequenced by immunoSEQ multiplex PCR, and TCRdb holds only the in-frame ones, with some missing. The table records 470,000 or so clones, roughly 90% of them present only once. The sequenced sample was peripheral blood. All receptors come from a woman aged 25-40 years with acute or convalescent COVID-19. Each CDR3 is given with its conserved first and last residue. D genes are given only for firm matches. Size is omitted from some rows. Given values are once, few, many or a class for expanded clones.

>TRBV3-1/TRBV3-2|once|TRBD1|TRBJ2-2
TGTGCCAGCAGCCCCGGACAGGGATATACCGGGGAGCTGTTTTTT
CASSPGQGYTGELFF
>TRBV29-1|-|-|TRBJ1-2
TGCAGCGCTCTCCCGGGGTCGTATGGCTACACCTTC
CSALPGSYGYTF
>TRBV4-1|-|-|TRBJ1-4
TGCGCCAGCAGCCAAGATGAAACAGCTATTAATGAAAAACTGTTTTTT
CASSQDETAINEKLFF
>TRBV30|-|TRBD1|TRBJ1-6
TGTGCCTGGAGTGTGGGACAGGTCAATTCACCCCTCCACTTT
CAWSVGQVNSPLHF
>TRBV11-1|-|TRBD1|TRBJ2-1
TGTGCCAGCAGCAGACAGGGGGAAAATGAGCAGTTCTTC
CASSRQGENEQFF
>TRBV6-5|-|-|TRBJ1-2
TGTGCCAGCAGCCGCAGGGGTTATGGCTACACCTTC
CASSRRGYGYTF
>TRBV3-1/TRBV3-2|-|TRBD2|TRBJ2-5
TGTGCCAGCAGCCTGGGCGGGGGGGCCGAAGAGACCCAGTACTTC
CASSLGGGAEETQYF
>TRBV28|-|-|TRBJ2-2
TGTGCCAGCAGTCTTCCGGGGTTCGCCGGGGAGCTGTTTTTT
CASSLPGFAGELFF
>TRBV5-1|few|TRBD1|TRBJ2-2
TGCGCCAGCAGCTTGGACAGGGGCACCGGGGAGCTGTTTTTT
CASSLDRGTGELFF
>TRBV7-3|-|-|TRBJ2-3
TGTGCCAGCAGCTTAGAAGGGGGTAGCGGGCTCTATTCTAGCACAGATACGCAGTATTTT
CASSLEGGSGLYSSTDTQYF
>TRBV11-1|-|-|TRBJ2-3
TGTGCCAGCAGCTGGACAGTAGAAGATACGCAGTATTTT
CASSWTVEDTQYF
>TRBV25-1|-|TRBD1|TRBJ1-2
TGTGCCAGCAGTGATGTCTCAGGGGGCGGCTATGGCTACACCTTC
CASSDVSGGGYGYTF
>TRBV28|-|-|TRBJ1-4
TGTGCCAGCAGTTTCTCCACAGTACGGGAAAAACTGTTTTTT
CASSFSTVREKLFF
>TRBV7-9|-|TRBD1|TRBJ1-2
TGTGCCAGCAGCCGCTCGGGACAGCAGACTAACTATGGCTACACCTTC
CASSRSGQQTNYGYTF
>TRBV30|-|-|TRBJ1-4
TGTGCCTGGAGGCCCAAAACCGGGAGGTATAATGAAAAACTGTTTTTT
CAWRPKTGRYNEKLFF
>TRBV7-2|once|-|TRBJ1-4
TGTGCCAGCAGCTTAGCCCCGGGGGGACTGTTTTTT
CASSLAPGGLFF
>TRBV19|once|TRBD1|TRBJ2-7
TGTGCCAGTAGTACGTCCGGGACAGGGAGCTCCTACGAGCAGTACTTC
CASSTSGTGSSYEQYF
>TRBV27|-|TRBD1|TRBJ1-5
TGTGCCAGCAGGGGGACAGGGGCACAGCCCCAGCATTTT
CASRGTGAQPQHF
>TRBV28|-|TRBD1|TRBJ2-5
TGTGCCAGCAGCTCACAGGGGGCACTGGAGACCCAGTACTTC
CASSSQGALETQYF
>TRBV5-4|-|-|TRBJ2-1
TGTGCCAGCAGCCCCCAGCGGGCTATAGCCTACAATGAGCAGTTCTTC
CASSPQRAIAYNEQFF